This T cell receptor beta chain was captured in a study of blood T cell repertoires in COVID-19. This CDR3 spans 13 amino acids. Germline V gene sequence: CDR1 GTSNPN, CDR2 SVGIG (reference sequence). With regard to this clone: Compared with germline, one end of the junction differs, possibly owing to a read error.

Those who participated ranged in age from roughly 18 to 95 years and resided in roughly 26 US areas. Recovered participants had two consecutive negative NP/OP PCR tests, healthcare professional clearance, or symptom resolution. Per the original data handling: Estimation of nucleated cell counts was performed using reference gene primer amplification. The method was immunoSEQ multiplex PCR; TCRdb's version includes in-frame clones alone and lacks a portion of them. V and J calls plus clone size are reproduced from that table; the DNA served to infer D and trimming. The profile shows around 250,000 clones, about 87% of them singletons.

This clonotype was obtained from a woman between 45 and 60 years old who had recovered from COVID-19. The specimen sequenced was PBMCs or T cells enriched from blood (not recorded which). J is TRBJ1-4 and V is TRBV30; 7 nucleotides align to TRBD1. The DNA for the CDR3 is TGTACCTGGTCGGGACAGCACAATGAAAAACTGTTTTTT. It translates to CTWSGQHNEKLFF.